Presented here are 5 T cell receptor beta chains from one specimen sequenced in a study of cytomegalovirus exposure and HLA in healthy donors. Amplification used 60 Vbeta primers and 13 Jbeta primers. The data were produced by immunoSEQ multiplex PCR, yet TCRdb's version contains in-frame clones alone and is incomplete. The table shows over 150,000 clones, with 68% occurring only once. Sequencing was carried out using PBMCs. The receptors were sampled from a man between 50 and 59 years old in good health and CMV-seronegative.

This clone was recorded once. The rearrangement uses TRBV5-1 and TRBJ1-5, with D hard to call. Per germline, CDR1 SGHRS and CDR2 YFSETQ. The CDR3 spans 15 residues. The V gene lost 2 bases and the J gene lost 0 bases, with 9 bases spanning the gap. The CDR3 DNA sequence: TGCGCCAGCAGCTTAGGAGTTAATAGCAATCAGCCCCAGCATTTT. Its translation: CASSLGVNSNQPQHF. The whole variable domain, filled in from reference TRBV5-1 and TRBJ1-5, reads KAGVTQTPRYLIKTRGQQVTLSCSPISGHRSVSWYQQTPGQGLQFLFEYFSETQRNKGNFPGRFSGRQFSNSRSEMNVSTLELGDSALYLCASSLGVNSNQPQHFGDGTRLSIL.

The V gene is TRBV18, the J gene TRBJ1-5; 7 nucleotides line up with TRBD1. Germline CDR1 KGHSH, CDR2 LQKENI. V dropped 2 bases and J dropped 1; count of bases not matched to a gene: 8. This CDR3 comprises 17 residues. The CDR3 DNA follows: TGTGCCAGCTCACCAAATCGGGGCAGGGGGAGCAATCAGCCCCAGCATTTT. The encoded protein is CASSPNRGRGSNQPQHF.

This chain's CDR3 is CASSRGTGGPYEQYF. CDR3 nucleotide sequence: TGTGCCAGCAGCCGCGGGACAGGGGGACCCTACGAGCAGTACTTC. V gene TRBV13 combines with J gene TRBJ2-7, with 11 bases fitting TRBD1. The CDR3 is 15 residues long. Losses at the gene ends were 5 bases for V and 2 bases for J; bases not matched to a gene: 5. Germline V lookup: CDR1 PRHDT, CDR2 FYEKMQ (reference sequence).

The chain uses TRBV7-2 and TRBJ2-3; 7 nucleotides line up with TRBD2. V trimming: 5 bases; J trimming: 2 bases; junction bases outside the gene matches: 10. The CDR3 has 16 amino acids. Germline V CDR1 and CDR2: SGHTA, FQGNSA. Here the CDR3 DNA reads TGTGCCAGCAGCCCAACACTAGCGACACTCACAGATACGCAGTATTTT. This codes for CASSPTLATLTDTQYF.

This clone was observed a handful of times. The rearrangement joins TRBV6-5 to TRBJ2-2; TRBD1 might be the D (7 bases). The CDR3 totals 16 residues. The germline V gene has CDR1 MNHEY and CDR2 SVGAGI. The V gene lost 2 bases and the J gene lost 2 bases, with 12 bases spanning the gap. The CDR3 protein is CASSYRGTVNTGELFF. DNA for the CDR3: TGTGCCAGCAGTTACCGGGGGACAGTAAACACCGGGGAGCTGTTTTTT.